At least ten counts were recorded for the clone carrying this T cell receptor beta chain. Its antigen is unknown. The CDR3 contains 15 residues. V lost 5 bases to trimming and J lost 0 bases; unmatched junction nucleotides: 5. No patient had received any treatment before thyroid surgery. The data originate from a study of metastatic and nonmetastatic thyroid tumors. Study details: The study looked at repertoires side by side in blood and in tumor or nodule tissue from malignant and benign thyroid patients.

Per the original methods: Using the CDR3 differences seen across clinicopathological groups, the authors built a distant-metastasis classifier for papillary thyroid cancer, which was meant to discriminate distant-metastatic patients. TCRdb re-analyzed the PCR reads through MiXCR. None of the V and J calls come from the authors' own analysis; TCRdb made them. Of tens of thousands of clones in the sample, roughly 25% are singletons; the top ten hold less than 9.5%. Study-wide findings and caveats: A significant increase in TCR beta diversity was reportedly seen in malignant thyroid tumors relative to benign nodules, in blood and tumor.

The clonotype originates from a female donor with papillary thyroid cancer or a benign thyroid nodule (not recorded which). Some clones in this sample may be carry-over from other donors' samples. The chain uses TRBV12-3 or TRBV12-4 and TRBJ2-3, with TRBD1 matching over 7 bases. The source material was blood. CDR3 sequence (DNA): TGTGCCAGCAGTCAGGGACAGAGGAGCACAGATACGCAGTATTTT. Protein sequence: CASSQGQRSTDTQYF.